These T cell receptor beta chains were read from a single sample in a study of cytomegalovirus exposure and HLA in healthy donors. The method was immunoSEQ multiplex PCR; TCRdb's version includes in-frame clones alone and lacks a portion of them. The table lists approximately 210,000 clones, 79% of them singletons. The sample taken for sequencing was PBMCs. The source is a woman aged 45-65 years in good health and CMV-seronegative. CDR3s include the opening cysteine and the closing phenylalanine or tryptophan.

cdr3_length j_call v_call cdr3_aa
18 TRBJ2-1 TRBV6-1 CASSGSPLAGSSRNEQFF
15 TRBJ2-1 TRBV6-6 CASSYLGQGNNEQFF
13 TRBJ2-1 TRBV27 CASSFGGNNEQFF
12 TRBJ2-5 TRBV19 CATGDRGKTQYF
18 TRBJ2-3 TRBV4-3 CASSRAGTGGSRADTQYF
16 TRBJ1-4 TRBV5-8 CASSWGQGRTNEKLFF
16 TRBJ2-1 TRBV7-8 CASSPNTGTIMGEQFF
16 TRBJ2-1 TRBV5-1 CASSPGTSGTYNEQFF
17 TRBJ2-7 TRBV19 CASSMRSQGSGRYEQYF
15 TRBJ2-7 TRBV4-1 CASSQLGRDTYEQYF
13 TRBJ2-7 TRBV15 CATSSPELAEQYF
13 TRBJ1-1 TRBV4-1 CASSRREGTEAFF
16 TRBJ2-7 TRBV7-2 CASSQRRLAGFVEQYF
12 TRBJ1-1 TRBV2 CAISGSNTEAFF
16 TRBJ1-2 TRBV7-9 CASSLADSTGIYGYTF
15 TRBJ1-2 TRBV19 CASSIRIGQSYGYTF
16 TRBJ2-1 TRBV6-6 CASSLGQGSGYNEQFF
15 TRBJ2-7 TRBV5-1 CASSLARSPRDEQYF
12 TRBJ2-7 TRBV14 CASSQDWGLQYF
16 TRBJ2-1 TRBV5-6 CASSYGLAGKYNEQFF
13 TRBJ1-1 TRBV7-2 CASSAGLRTEAFF
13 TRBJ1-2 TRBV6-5 CASGDRVSYGYTF
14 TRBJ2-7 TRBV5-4 CASSPQRGAGEQYF
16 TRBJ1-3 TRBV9 CASSVAPDRPGNTIYF
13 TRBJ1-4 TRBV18 CASSPRTAEKLFF
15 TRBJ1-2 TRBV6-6 CASSYSLQGTHGYTF
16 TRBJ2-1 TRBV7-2 CASTRTSGSVFDEQFF
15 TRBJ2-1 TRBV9 CASSAGDSSYNEQFF
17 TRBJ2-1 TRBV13 CASSSSLRAGGFNEQFF
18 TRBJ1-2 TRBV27 CASSLYTSGTGGSYGYTF
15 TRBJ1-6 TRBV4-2 CASRTRDRANSPLHF